This T cell receptor (beta chain) was retrieved from a study of beta chain features in type 1 diabetes. The table lists this clone with a few counts. No antigen is known for it. This specimen includes other DNA sequences encoding the same CDR3. Points from the study as a whole: Fewer junction insertions and more nucleotide deletions appeared in type 1 diabetes patients. For Type 1 diabetes patients, all four CD4+ subsets carried TCRB CDR3s that were moderately but significantly shorter.

What was sequenced were expressed TCRB transcripts, since all of the isolated RNA had been reverse transcribed. Profiled with immunoSEQ multiplex PCR; TCRdb holds only in-frame clones, not every one. The sample lists 350,000 to 450,000 clones, 14% seen once, with less than 0.04% in the top ten. Sequencing was done on a sample of naive CD4+ T cells from blood. The source is a man aged 25-40 years in good health.

The CDR3 protein is CASSAQETQYF. The CDR3 region has the DNA TGTGCCAGCAGTGCCCAAGAGACCCAGTACTTC. The V and J genes are TRBV25-1 and TRBJ2-5; no reliable D call. The CDR3 loop spans 11 amino acids. Trimming pared 4 bases from V and 1 base from J, leaving 1 base between. Per germline, CDR1 MGHDK and CDR2 SYGVNS.